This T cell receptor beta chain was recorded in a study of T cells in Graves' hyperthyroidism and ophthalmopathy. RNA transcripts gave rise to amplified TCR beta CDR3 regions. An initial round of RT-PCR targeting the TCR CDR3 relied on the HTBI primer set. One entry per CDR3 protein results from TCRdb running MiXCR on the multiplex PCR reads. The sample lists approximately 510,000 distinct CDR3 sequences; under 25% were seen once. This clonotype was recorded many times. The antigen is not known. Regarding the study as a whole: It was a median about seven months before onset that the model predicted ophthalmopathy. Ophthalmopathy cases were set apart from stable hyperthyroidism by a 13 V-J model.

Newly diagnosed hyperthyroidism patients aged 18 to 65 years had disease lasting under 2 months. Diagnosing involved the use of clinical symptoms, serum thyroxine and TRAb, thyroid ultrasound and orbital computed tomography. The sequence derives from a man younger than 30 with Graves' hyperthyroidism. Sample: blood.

The CDR3 protein is CASSVRLDTEAFF. The CDR3 nucleotides are TGTGCCAGCAGTGTCAGACTGGACACTGAAGCTTTCTTT. The V call is TRBV6-1, the J call TRBJ1-1; no clear D gene. V was pared by 4 bases and J by 3 bases, with 9 bases between. The CDR3 sequence is 13 residues long. In germline, CDR1 is MNHNS, CDR2 SASEGT.